The rows below give T cell receptor beta chains drawn from one sample of a study of shared clonotypes between healthy human individuals. Assay used: immunoSEQ multiplex PCR; TCRdb lists only in-frame clones, some missing. The sample includes approximately 2.1 million clones, 90% to 95% seen only once; the top ten take 0.39%. Sequencing was done on a sample of naive CD4+ T cells from PBMCs. All receptors come from a man between 18 and 29 years old in good health. Some clones in this sample may be carry-over from other donors' samples. Both conserved end residues are part of each CDR3. The order of the fields is CDR3 length, V gene, J gene, CDR3 protein.

cdr3_length: 14; v_call: TRBV10-3; j_call: TRBJ1-1; cdr3_aa: CAIAGQGMNTEAFF
cdr3_length: 15; v_call: TRBV11-3; j_call: TRBJ2-3; cdr3_aa: CASSRDGGQGDTQYF
cdr3_length: 15; v_call: TRBV5-4; j_call: TRBJ2-6; cdr3_aa: CASSLDQAGANVLTF
cdr3_length: 14; v_call: TRBV28; j_call: TRBJ2-7; cdr3_aa: CASLHYAESYEQYF
cdr3_length: 18; v_call: TRBV11-3; j_call: TRBJ2-3; cdr3_aa: CASSLGGTSGLLTDTQYF
cdr3_length: 15; v_call: TRBV4-1; j_call: TRBJ1-5; cdr3_aa: CASSQVLDRVQPQHF
cdr3_length: 14; v_call: TRBV6-5; j_call: TRBJ2-7; cdr3_aa: CASSPDRGAYEQYF
cdr3_length: 16; v_call: TRBV6-5; j_call: TRBJ2-1; cdr3_aa: CASSYSKLAGGNEQFF
cdr3_length: 11; v_call: TRBV20-1; j_call: TRBJ1-1; cdr3_aa: CSAKFLREAFF
cdr3_length: 15; v_call: TRBV5-1; j_call: TRBJ2-3; cdr3_aa: CASNPLTGGTDTQYF
cdr3_length: 14; v_call: TRBV5-5; j_call: TRBJ2-2; cdr3_aa: CASSLEGAAGELFF
cdr3_length: 16; v_call: TRBV7-9; j_call: TRBJ2-2; cdr3_aa: CASSLSLAGLTGELFF
cdr3_length: 14; v_call: TRBV2; j_call: TRBJ2-7; cdr3_aa: CASTKDRDRDEQYF
cdr3_length: 16; v_call: TRBV27; j_call: TRBJ2-5; cdr3_aa: CASLAPPSGSRETQYF
cdr3_length: 14; v_call: TRBV5-1; j_call: TRBJ1-2; cdr3_aa: CASSRDRGQEGYTF
cdr3_length: 15; v_call: TRBV2; j_call: TRBJ2-1; cdr3_aa: CASSGQQGAYNEQFF
cdr3_length: 16; v_call: TRBV23-1; j_call: TRBJ2-7; cdr3_aa: CASSPHKGSGIYEQYF
cdr3_length: 16; v_call: TRBV9; j_call: TRBJ1-2; cdr3_aa: CASSEPPGRITYGYTF
cdr3_length: 18; v_call: TRBV23-1; j_call: TRBJ1-1; cdr3_aa: CASSQWDDWNPMNTEAFF
cdr3_length: 16; v_call: TRBV7-9; j_call: TRBJ1-5; cdr3_aa: CASSPGPDRSNQPQHF
cdr3_length: 15; v_call: TRBV9; j_call: TRBJ1-5; cdr3_aa: CASSPGRDSNQPQHF
cdr3_length: 16; v_call: TRBV7-9; j_call: TRBJ2-2; cdr3_aa: CASSLQGGSNTGELFF
cdr3_length: 14; v_call: TRBV5-6; j_call: TRBJ2-3; cdr3_aa: CASSLVARTDTQYF
cdr3_length: 14; v_call: TRBV9; j_call: TRBJ2-1; cdr3_aa: CASSQRQGIDEQFF
cdr3_length: 15; v_call: TRBV14; j_call: TRBJ2-7; cdr3_aa: CASSQAGGATYEQYF